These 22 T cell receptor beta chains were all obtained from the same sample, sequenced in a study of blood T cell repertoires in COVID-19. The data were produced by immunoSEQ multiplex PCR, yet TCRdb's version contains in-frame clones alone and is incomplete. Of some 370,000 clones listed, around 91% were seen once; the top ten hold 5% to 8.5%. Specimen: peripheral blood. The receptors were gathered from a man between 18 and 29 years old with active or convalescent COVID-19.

CDR3 DNA: TGTGCCAGCAGCCTCCAGACAGGGGGCGTTTCACCCCTCCACTTT. Translation: CASSLQTGGVSPLHF. The genes are TRBV7-6 and TRBJ1-6, with 10 bases identical to TRBD1. The CDR3 contains 15 residues. Germline CDR1 and CDR2: SGHVS and FNYEAQ. J gave up 9 bases and V 5 bases, and 7 bases lay outside the gene matches.

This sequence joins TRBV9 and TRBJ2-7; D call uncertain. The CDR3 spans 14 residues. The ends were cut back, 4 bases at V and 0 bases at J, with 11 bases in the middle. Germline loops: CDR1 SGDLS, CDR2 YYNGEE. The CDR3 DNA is TGTGCCAGCAGCTCCGATTTGGCCTCCTACGAGCAGTACTTC. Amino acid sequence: CASSSDLASYEQYF. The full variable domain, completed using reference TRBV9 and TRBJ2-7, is DSGVTQTPKHLITATGQRVTLRCSPRSGDLSVYWYQQSLDQGLQFLIQYYNGEERAKGNILERFSAQQFPDLHSELNLSSLELGDSALYFCASSSDLASYEQYFGPGTRLTVT.

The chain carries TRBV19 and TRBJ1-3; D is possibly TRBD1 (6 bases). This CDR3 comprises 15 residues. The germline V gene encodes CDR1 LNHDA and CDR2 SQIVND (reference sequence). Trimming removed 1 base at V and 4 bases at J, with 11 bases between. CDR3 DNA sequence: TGTGCCAGTAGTATAGGGCGGGGGCACGGAAACACCATATATTTT. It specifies CASSIGRGHGNTIYF.

The CDR3, as DNA: TGTGCCAGCACCGAGGGGACAGGGGGACGCTACACCTTC. This sequence encodes CASTEGTGGRYTF. The chain employs TRBV2 and TRBJ1-2; 11 positions agree with TRBD1. This CDR3 region has 13 residues. Germline V gene data show CDR1 as SNHLY and CDR2 as FYNNEI. Germline trimming cut 7 bases from V and 9 bases from J; bases unmatched to any gene: 7.

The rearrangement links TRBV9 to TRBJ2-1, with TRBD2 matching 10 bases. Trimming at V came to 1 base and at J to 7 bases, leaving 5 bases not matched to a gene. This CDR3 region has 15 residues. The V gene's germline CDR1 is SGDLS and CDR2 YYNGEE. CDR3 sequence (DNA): TGTGCCAGCAGCGTACCAGCGGGAGGGAGGAATGAGCAGTTCTTC. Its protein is CASSVPAGGRNEQFF.

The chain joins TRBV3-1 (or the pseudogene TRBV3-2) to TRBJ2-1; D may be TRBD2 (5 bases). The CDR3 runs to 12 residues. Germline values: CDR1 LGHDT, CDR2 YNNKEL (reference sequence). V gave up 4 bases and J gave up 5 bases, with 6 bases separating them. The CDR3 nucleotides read TGTGCCAGCAGCCGGACTGACAATGAGCAGTTCTTC. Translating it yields CASSRTDNEQFF.

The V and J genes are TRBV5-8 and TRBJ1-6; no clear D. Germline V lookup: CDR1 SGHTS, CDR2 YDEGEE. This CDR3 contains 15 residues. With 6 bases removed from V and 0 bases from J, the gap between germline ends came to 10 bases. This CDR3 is CASNARGSYNSPLHF. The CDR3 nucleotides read TGTGCCAGCAACGCGCGTGGCTCCTATAATTCACCCCTCCACTTT. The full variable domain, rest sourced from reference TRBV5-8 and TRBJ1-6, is EAGVTQSPTHLIKTRGQQATLRCSPISGHTSVYWYQQALGLGLQFLLWYDEGEERNRGNFPPRFSGRQFPNYSSELNVNALELEDSALYLCASNARGSYNSPLHFGNGTRLTVT.

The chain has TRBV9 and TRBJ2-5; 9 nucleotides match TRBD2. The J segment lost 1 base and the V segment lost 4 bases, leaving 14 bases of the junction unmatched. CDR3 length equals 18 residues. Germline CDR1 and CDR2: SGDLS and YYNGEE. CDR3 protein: CASSPRGVLAGLQETQYF. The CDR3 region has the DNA TGTGCCAGCAGCCCGAGGGGTGTGCTAGCGGGGCTCCAAGAGACCCAGTACTTC.

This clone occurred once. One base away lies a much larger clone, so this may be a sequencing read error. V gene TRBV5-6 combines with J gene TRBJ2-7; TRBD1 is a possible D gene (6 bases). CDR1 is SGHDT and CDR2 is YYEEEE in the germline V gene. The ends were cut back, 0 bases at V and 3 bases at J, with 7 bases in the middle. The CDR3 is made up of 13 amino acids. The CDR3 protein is CASSLVQGYEQYF. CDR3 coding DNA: TGTGCCAGCAGCTTGGTACAGGGCTACGAGCAGTACTTC.

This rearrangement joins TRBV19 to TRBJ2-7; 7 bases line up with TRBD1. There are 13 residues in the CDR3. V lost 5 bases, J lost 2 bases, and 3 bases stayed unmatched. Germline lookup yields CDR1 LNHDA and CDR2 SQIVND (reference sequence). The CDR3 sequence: CASSATGAYEQYF. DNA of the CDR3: TGTGCCAGTAGTGCAACAGGGGCCTACGAGCAGTACTTC.

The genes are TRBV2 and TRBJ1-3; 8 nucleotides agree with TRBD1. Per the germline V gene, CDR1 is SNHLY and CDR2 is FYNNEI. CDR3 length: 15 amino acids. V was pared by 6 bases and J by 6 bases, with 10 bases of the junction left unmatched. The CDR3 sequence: CASSAVDRGPNTIYF. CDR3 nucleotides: TGTGCCAGCAGCGCCGTAGACAGGGGTCCAAACACCATATATTTT.

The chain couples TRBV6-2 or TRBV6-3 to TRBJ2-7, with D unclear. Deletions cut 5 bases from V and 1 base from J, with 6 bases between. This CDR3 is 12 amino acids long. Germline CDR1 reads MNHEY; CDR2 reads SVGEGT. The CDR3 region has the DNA TGTGCCAGCAGTGCCCAGTCCTACGAGCAGTACTTC. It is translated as CASSAQSYEQYF.

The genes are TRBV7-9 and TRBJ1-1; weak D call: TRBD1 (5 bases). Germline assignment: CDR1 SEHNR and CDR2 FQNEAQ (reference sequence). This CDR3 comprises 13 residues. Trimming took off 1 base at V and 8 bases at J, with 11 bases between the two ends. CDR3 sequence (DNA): TGTGCCAGCAGCTTAGGCGGTTGGGGCGAAGCTTTCTTT. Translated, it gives CASSLGGWGEAFF. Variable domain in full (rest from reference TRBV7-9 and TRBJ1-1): DTGVSQNPRHKITKRGQNVTFRCDPISEHNRLYWYRQTLGQGPEFLTYFQNEAQLEKSRLLSDRFSAERPKGSFSTLEIQRTEQGDSAMYLCASSLGGWGEAFFGQGTRLTVV.

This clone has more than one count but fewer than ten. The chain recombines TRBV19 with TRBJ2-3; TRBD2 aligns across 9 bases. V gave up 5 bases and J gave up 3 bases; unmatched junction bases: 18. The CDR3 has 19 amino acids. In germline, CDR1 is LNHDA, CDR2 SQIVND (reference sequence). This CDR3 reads CASSRKRQISGRRTDTQYF. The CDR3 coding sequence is TGTGCCAGTAGTCGAAAGAGACAGATTAGCGGGAGAAGGACAGATACGCAGTATTTT.

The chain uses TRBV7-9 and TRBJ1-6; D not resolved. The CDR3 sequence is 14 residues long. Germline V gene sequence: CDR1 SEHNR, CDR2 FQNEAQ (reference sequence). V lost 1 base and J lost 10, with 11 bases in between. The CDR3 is CASSLEPGSSPLHF. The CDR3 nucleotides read TGTGCCAGCAGCTTAGAGCCGGGGTCCTCACCCCTCCACTTT.

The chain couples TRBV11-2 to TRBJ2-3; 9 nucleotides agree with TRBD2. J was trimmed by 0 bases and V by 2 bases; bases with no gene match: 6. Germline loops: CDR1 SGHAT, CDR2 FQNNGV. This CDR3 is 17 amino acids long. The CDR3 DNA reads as TGTGCCAGCAGCTTACTAGCGGGGTTGATCAGCACAGATACGCAGTATTTT. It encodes CASSLLAGLISTDTQYF. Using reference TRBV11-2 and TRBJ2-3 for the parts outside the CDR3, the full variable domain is EAGVAQSPRYKIIEKRQSVAFWCNPISGHATLYWYQQILGQGPKLLIQFQNNGVVDDSQLPKDRFSAERLKGVDSTLKIQPAKLEDSAVYLCASSLLAGLISTDTQYFGPGTRLTVL.

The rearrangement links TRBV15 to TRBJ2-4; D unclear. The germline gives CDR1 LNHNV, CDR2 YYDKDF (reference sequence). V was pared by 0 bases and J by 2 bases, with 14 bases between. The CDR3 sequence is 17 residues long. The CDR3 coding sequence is TGTGCCACCAGCAGAGATAGGCTAGGCGGAACCAAAAACATTCAGTACTTC. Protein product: CATSRDRLGGTKNIQYF.

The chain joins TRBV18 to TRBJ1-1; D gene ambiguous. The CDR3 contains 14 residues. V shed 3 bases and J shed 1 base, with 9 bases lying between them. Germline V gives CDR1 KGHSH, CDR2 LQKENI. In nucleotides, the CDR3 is TGTGCCAGCTCACCCGGGATGGGGAACACTGAAGCTTTCTTT. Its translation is CASSPGMGNTEAFF.

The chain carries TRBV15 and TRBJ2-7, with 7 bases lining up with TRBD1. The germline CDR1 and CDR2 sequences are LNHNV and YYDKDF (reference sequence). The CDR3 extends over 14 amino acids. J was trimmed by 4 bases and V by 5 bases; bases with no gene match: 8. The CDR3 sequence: CATSSVKQGYEQYF. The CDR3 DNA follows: TGTGCCACCAGCTCGGTTAAACAGGGGTACGAGCAGTACTTC.

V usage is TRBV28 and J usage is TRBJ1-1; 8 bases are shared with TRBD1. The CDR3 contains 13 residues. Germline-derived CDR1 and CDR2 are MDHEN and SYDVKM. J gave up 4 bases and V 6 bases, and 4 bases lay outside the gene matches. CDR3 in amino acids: CASRKDRVTEAFF. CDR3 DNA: TGTGCCAGCAGGAAGGACAGGGTCACTGAAGCTTTCTTT. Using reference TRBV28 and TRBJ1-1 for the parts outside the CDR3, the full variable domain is DVKVTQSSRYLVKRTGEKVFLECVQDMDHENMFWYRQDPGLGLRLIYFSYDVKMKEKGDIPEGYSVSREKKERFSLILESASTNQTSMYLCASRKDRVTEAFFGQGTRLTVV.

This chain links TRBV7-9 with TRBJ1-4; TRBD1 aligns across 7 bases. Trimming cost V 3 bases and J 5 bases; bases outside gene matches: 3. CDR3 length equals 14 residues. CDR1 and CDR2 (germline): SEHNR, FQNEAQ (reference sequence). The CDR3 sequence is CASSFGTENEKLFF. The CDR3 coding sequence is TGTGCCAGCAGCTTCGGGACAGAAAATGAAAAACTGTTTTTT. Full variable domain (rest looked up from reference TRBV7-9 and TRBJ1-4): DTGVSQNPRHKITKRGQNVTFRCDPISEHNRLYWYRQTLGQGPEFLTYFQNEAQLEKSRLLSDRFSAERPKGSFSTLEIQRTEQGDSAMYLCASSFGTENEKLFFGSGTQLSVL.

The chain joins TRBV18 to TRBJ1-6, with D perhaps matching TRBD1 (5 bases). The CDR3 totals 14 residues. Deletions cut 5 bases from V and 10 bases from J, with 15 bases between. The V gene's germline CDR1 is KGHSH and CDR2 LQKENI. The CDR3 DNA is TGTGCCAGCTCATCCGTGGACACGTCCTCACCCCTCCACTTT. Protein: CASSSVDTSSPLHF. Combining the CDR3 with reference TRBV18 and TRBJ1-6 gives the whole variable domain NAGVMQNPRHLVRRRGQEARLRCSPMKGHSHVYWYRQLPEEGLKFMVYLQKENIIDESGMPKERFSAEFPKEGPSILRIQQVVRGDSAAYFCASSSVDTSSPLHFGNGTRLTVT.